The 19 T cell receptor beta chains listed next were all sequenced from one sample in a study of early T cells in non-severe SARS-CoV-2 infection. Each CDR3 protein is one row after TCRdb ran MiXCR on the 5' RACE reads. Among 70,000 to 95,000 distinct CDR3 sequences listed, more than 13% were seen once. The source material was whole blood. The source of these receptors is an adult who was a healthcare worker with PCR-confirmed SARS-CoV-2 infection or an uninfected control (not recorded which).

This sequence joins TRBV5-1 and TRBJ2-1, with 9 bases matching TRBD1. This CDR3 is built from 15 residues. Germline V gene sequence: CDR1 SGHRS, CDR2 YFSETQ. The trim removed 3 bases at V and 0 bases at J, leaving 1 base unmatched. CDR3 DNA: TGCGCCAGCAGCTCGGGACAGGGCTCCTACAATGAGCAGTTCTTC. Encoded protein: CASSSGQGSYNEQFF.

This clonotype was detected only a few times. CDR3: CASSQTDSYNSPLHF. CDR3 bases: TGTGCCAGCAGCCAGACAGACTCCTATAATTCACCCCTCCACTTT. The chain recombines TRBV2 with TRBJ1-6; tentative D call: TRBD1 (5 bases). The CDR3 runs 15 residues. Germline CDR1 is SNHLY and CDR2 is FYNNEI. Trimming removed 6 bases at V and 0 bases at J, with 9 bases between.

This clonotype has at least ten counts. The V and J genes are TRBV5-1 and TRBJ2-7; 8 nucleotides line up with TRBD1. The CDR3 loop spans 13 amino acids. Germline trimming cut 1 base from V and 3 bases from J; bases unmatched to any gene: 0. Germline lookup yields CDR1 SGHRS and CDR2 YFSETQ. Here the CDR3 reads CASSLTGGYEQYF. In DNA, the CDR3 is TGCGCCAGCAGCTTGACAGGGGGCTACGAGCAGTACTTC.

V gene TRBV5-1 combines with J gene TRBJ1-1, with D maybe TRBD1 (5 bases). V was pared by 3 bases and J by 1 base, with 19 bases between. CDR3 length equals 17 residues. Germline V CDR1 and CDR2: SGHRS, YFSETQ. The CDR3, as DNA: TGCGCCAGCAGCTGGACCCTACTAGGGGTAACGAACACTGAAGCTTTCTTT. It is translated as CASSWTLLGVTNTEAFF.

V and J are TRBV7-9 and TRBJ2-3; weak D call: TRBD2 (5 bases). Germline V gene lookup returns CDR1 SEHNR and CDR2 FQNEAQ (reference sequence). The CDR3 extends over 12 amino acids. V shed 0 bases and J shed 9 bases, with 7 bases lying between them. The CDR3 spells CASSLARGTQYF. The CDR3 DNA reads TGTGCCAGCAGCTTAGCGCGCGGGACGCAGTATTTT.

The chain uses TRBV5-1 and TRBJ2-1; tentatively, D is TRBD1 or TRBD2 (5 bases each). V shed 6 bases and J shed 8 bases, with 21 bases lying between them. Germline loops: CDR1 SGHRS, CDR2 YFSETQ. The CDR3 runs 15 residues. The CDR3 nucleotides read TGCGCCAGCATACCCCGGGACGGCGCTGGGGATGAGCAGTTCTTC. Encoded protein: CASIPRDGAGDEQFF. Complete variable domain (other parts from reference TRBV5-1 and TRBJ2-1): KAGVTQTPRYLIKTRGQQVTLSCSPISGHRSVSWYQQTPGQGLQFLFEYFSETQRNKGNFPGRFSGRQFSNSRSEMNVSTLELGDSALYLCASIPRDGAGDEQFFGPGTRLTVL.

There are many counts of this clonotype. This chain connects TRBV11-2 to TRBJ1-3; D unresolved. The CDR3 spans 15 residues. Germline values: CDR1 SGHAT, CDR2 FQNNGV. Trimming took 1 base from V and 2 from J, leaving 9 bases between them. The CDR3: CASSLGRSTGNTIYF. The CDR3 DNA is TGTGCCAGCAGCTTAGGCAGGTCGACTGGAAACACCATATATTTT.

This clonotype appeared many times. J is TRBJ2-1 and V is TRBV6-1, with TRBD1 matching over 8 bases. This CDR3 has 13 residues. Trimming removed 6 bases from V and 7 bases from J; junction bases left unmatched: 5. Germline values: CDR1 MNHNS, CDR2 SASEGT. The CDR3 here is CASSLYRGNEQFF. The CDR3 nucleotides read TGTGCCAGCAGCCTATACAGGGGGAATGAGCAGTTCTTC.

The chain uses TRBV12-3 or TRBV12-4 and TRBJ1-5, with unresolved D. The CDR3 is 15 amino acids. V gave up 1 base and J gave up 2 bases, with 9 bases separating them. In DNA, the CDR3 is TGTGCCAGCAGTTTAGGAGAGTTAGGCAATCAGCCCCAGCATTTT. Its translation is CASSLGELGNQPQHF.

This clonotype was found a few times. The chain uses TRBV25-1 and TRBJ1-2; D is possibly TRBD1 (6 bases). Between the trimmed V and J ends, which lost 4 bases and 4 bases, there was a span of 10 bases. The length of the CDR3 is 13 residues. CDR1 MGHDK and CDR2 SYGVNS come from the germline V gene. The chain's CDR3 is CASSATGFYGYTF. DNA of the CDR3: TGTGCCAGCAGTGCTACAGGGTTCTATGGCTACACCTTC.

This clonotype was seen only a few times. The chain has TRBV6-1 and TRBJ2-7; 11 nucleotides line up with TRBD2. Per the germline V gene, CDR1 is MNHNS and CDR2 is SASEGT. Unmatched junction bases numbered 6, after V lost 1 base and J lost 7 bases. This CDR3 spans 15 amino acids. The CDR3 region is CASSEVSGGAFEQYF. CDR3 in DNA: TGTGCCAGCAGTGAAGTTAGCGGGGGGGCTTTTGAGCAGTACTTC.

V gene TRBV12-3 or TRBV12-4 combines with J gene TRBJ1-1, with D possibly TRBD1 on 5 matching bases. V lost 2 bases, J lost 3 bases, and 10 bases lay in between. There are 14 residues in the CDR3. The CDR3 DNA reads TGTGCCAGCAGTTTATATTTGGGGGACACTGAAGCTTTCTTT. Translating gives CASSLYLGDTEAFF.

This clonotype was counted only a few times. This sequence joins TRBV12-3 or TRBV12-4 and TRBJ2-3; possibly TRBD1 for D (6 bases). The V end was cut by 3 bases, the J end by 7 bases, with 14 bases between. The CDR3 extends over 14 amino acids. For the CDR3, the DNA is TGTGCCAGCAGTTTGAAGGGACAACTAAATACGCAGTATTTT. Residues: CASSLKGQLNTQYF.

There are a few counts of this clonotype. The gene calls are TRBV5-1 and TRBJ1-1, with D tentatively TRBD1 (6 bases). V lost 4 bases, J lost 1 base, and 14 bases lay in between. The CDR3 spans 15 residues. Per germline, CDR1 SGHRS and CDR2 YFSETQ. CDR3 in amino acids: CASSPFGGKNTEAFF. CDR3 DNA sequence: TGCGCCAGCAGCCCCTTTGGGGGCAAGAACACTGAAGCTTTCTTT.

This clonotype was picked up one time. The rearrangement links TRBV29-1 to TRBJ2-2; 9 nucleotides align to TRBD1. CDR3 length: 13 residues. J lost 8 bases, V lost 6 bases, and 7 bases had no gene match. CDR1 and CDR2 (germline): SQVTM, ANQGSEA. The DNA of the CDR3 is TGCAGCGTACAGGGGGCGAGCTCTGGGGAGCTGTTTTTT. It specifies CSVQGASSGELFF.

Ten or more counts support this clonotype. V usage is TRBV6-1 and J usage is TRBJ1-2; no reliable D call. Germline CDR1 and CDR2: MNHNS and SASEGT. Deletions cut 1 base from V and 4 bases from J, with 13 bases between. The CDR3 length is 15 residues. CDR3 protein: CASSEDSNNIYGYTF. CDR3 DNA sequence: TGTGCCAGCAGTGAAGACTCTAACAACATCTATGGCTACACCTTC.

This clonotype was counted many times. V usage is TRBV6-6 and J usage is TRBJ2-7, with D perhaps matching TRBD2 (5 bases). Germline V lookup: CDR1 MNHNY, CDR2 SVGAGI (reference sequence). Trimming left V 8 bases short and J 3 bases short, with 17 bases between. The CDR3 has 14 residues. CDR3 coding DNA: TGTGCCAGCTCCACCCGCGAGGGTTTCTACGAGCAGTACTTC. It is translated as CASSTREGFYEQYF.

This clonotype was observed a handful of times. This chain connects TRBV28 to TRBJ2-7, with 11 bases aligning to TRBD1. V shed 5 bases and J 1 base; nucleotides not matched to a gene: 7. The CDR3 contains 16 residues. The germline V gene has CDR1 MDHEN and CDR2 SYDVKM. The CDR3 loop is CASSIGQGARSYEQYF. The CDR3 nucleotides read TGTGCCAGCAGTATAGGACAGGGGGCTAGGTCCTACGAGCAGTACTTC.

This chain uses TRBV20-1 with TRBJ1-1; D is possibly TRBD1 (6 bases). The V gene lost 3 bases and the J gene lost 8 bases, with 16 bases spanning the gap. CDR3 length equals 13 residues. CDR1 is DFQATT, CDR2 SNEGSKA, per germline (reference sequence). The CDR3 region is CSASPGTRREAFF. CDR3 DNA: TGCAGTGCTAGCCCAGGGACACGGAGAGAAGCTTTCTTT.